This TCR beta chain is from a study of cytomegalovirus exposure and HLA in healthy donors. On the study more broadly: Of approximately 400 genotyped donors, around 84% clustered with self-reported Caucasian donors. General study findings and limits: Information on immune exposure was restricted to one variable (CMV serostatus). Specificity for CMV antigens was confirmed in vitro for a few of the CMV-associated chains.

This clone came up once. Its antigen is undetermined. The study ran its PCR with 60 Vbeta and 13 Jbeta primers. Measured with immunoSEQ multiplex PCR; TCRdb has only the in-frame clones, and not every one. The profile shows roughly 200,000 clones, around 83% of them singletons. Germline loops: CDR1 MGHDK, CDR2 SYGVNS. Unmatched junction bases numbered 9, after V lost 6 bases and J lost 0 bases. The CDR3 runs to 17 residues. This chain links TRBV25-1 with TRBJ1-4, with TRBD1 identical over 8 bases. This clonotype originated in a man aged 50 or older in good health and CMV-seronegative. Sequenced sample: PBMCs. The chain's CDR3 is CASSTAGGETTNEKLFF. The DNA for the CDR3 is TGTGCCAGCAGCACGGCAGGGGGCGAGACAACTAATGAAAAACTGTTTTTT.